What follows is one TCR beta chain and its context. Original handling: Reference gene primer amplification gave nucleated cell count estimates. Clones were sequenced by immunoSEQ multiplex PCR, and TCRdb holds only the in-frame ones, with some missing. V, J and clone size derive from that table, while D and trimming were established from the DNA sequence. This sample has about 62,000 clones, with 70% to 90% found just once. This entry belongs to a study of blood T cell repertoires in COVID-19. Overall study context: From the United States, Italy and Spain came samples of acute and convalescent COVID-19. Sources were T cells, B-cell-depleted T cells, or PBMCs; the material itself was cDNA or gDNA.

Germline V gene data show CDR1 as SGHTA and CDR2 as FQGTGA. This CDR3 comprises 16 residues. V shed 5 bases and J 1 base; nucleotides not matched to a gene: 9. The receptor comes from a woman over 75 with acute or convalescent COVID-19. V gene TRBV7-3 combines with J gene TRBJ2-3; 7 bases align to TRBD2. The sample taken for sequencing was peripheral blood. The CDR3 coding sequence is TGTGCCAGCAGCCCCGTCGGCCGGGGGGGCACAGATACGCAGTATTTT. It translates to CASSPVGRGGTDTQYF.